The clone carrying this T cell receptor beta chain appeared a few times. The sample originates from a study of Ad26.COV2.S vaccination and SARS-CoV-2 variants. Profiled with immunoSEQ multiplex PCR; TCRdb holds only in-frame clones, not every one. The table lists 350,000 to 450,000 clones, around 91% of them singletons, with around 2% in the top ten. CDR1 and CDR2 from the germline V gene are SNHLY and FYNNEI. The CDR3 spans 16 residues. The V end was cut by 8 bases, the J end by 1 base, with 20 bases between. Treatment denoted: 19 received Ad26.COV2.S at low or high dose, single or two shots; roughly 5 received placebo; per-sample allocation not given. Day 63 following the first vaccine or placebo injection was when the samples were taken.

The receptor comes from a person between 18 and 65 years old who received the Ad26.COV2.S COVID-19 vaccine or a placebo. The chain carries TRBV2 and TRBJ2-5, with a weak D call TRBD2 (6 bases). This sample comprised peripheral blood, obtained in a trial of Ad26.COV2.S vaccine versus placebo. CDR3 in DNA: TGTGCCAGCGAGGGAGGATCCGGGAGTTTCCAAGAGACCCAGTACTTC. Residues: CASEGGSGSFQETQYF.